Below, 30 T cell receptor beta chains from the same sample are listed, as sequenced in a study of radiation and T cells in renal cell carcinoma. Repertoires were generated with immunoSEQ multiplex PCR, while TCRdb's copy carries only in-frame clones and drops some. The repertoire holds 150,000 to 190,000 clones, with about nine tenths as singletons. The time point was: blood 2 weeks post-SBRT. Treatment defined: 15 Gy SBRT to primary tumor, nephrectomy 4 weeks later. The sequences come from blood, collected from a patient whose treatment included radiotherapy and nephrectomy. The receptors originated from a woman aged 45-65 years with renal cell carcinoma.

The J gene is TRBJ2-3, the V gene TRBV4-3; D is possibly TRBD1 or TRBD2 (6 bases each). The CDR3 totals 15 residues. Germline V gives CDR1 LGHNA, CDR2 YSLEER. V lost 0 bases, J lost 6 bases, and 13 bases lay in between. The CDR3 bases are TGCGCCAGCAGCCAAGATAGGGGGGCAGGGGATACGCAGTATTTT. The encoded protein is CASSQDRGAGDTQYF.

The DNA for the CDR3 is TGTGCCAGCAGCTTTGACGTTACGCGGGACTACGAGCAGTACTTC. This encodes CASSFDVTRDYEQYF. This chain uses TRBV7-2 with TRBJ2-7, with D possibly matching TRBD2 (6 bases). Germline loops: CDR1 SGHTA, CDR2 FQGNSA. The germline V and J ends were trimmed by 3 bases and 3 bases, with 15 bases remaining between them. The CDR3 runs to 15 residues.

This chain links TRBV7-2 with TRBJ2-7; D is possibly TRBD2 (6 bases). Trimming took 1 base from V and 3 from J, leaving 13 bases between them. Germline V gene sequence: CDR1 SGHTA, CDR2 FQGNSA. This CDR3 has 15 residues. DNA of the CDR3: TGTGCCAGCAGCTTAGATCCGGGGGTGGGCTACGAGCAGTACTTC. Protein product: CASSLDPGVGYEQYF. The full variable domain, its missing parts supplied by reference TRBV7-2 and TRBJ2-7, is GAGVSQSPSNKVTEKGKDVELRCDPISGHTALYWYRQSLGQGLEFLIYFQGNSAPDKSGLPSDRFSAERTGGSVSTLTIQRTQQEDSAVYLCASSLDPGVGYEQYFGPGTRLTVT.

This clone has just a few counts. This chain links TRBV7-9 with TRBJ2-1; the D call may be TRBD1 or TRBD2 (5 bases each). Trimming took 7 bases from V and 1 from J, leaving 14 bases between them. From germline, CDR1 is SEHNR and CDR2 FQNEAQ (reference sequence). The CDR3 is made up of 15 amino acids. The CDR3 spells CASTVLRGSYNEQFF. CDR3 DNA sequence: TGTGCCAGCACCGTCTTGAGGGGTTCCTACAATGAGCAGTTCTTC. Full variable domain (missing parts from reference TRBV7-9 and TRBJ2-1): DTGVSQNPRHKITKRGQNVTFRCDPISEHNRLYWYRQTLGQGPEFLTYFQNEAQLEKSRLLSDRFSAERPKGSFSTLEIQRTEQGDSAMYLCASTVLRGSYNEQFFGPGTRLTVL.

The chain couples TRBV5-8 to TRBJ2-3, with D possibly TRBD2 on 5 matching bases. Trimming took 6 bases from V and 1 from J, leaving 12 bases between them. The CDR3 loop spans 14 amino acids. From germline, CDR1 is SGHTS and CDR2 YDEGEE. This CDR3 is CASKLLRGTDTQYF. In nucleotides, the CDR3 is TGTGCCAGCAAGCTATTGAGGGGCACAGATACGCAGTATTTT.

The chain couples TRBV11-2 to TRBJ2-1; D not certain. Germline V gene data show CDR1 as SGHAT and CDR2 as FQNNGV. This CDR3 has 14 amino acids. The V end was cut by 3 bases, the J end by 6 bases, with 12 bases between. CDR3 amino acids: CASSFRLGVNEQFF. CDR3 coding DNA: TGTGCCAGCAGCTTTCGACTTGGGGTCAATGAGCAGTTCTTC. Based on the CDR3 plus reference TRBV11-2 and TRBJ2-1, the full variable domain is EAGVAQSPRYKIIEKRQSVAFWCNPISGHATLYWYQQILGQGPKLLIQFQNNGVVDDSQLPKDRFSAERLKGVDSTLKIQPAKLEDSAVYLCASSFRLGVNEQFFGPGTRLTVL.

V gene TRBV19 combines with J gene TRBJ2-3; D uncertain. Germline V lookup: CDR1 LNHDA, CDR2 SQIVND (reference sequence). Trimming left V 0 bases short and J 9 bases short, with 7 bases between. This CDR3 has 12 amino acids. Here the CDR3 reads CASSIDDGTQYF. The CDR3 nucleotides are TGTGCCAGTAGTATAGATGACGGGACGCAGTATTTT.

This chain connects TRBV7-9 to TRBJ2-6; tentatively, D is TRBD1 (6 bases). Trimming removed 3 bases from V and 0 bases from J, with 15 bases in between. The CDR3 runs 18 residues. CDR1 and CDR2 from the germline V gene are SEHNR and FQNEAQ (reference sequence). This CDR3 reads CASSFQGLALSGANVLTF. The DNA for the CDR3 is TGTGCCAGCAGCTTTCAGGGGTTGGCACTCTCTGGGGCCAACGTCCTGACTTTC.

This clone has only a few counts. This chain links TRBV15 with TRBJ1-4; D is undetermined. Trimming left V 6 bases short and J 5 bases short, with 4 bases between. Germline-derived CDR1 and CDR2 are LNHNV and YYDKDF (reference sequence). This CDR3 is built from 11 residues. The DNA of the CDR3 is TGTGCCACCAGTCGAAATGAAAAACTGTTTTTT. This translates into CATSRNEKLFF.

CDR3 bases: TGTGCCAGCAGTGCGACCGGGACTAGCGGGGGGGCCGGGGAGACCCAGTACTTC. Its translation: CASSATGTSGGAGETQYF. V and J are TRBV9 and TRBJ2-5; 16 nucleotides line up with TRBD2. Germline trimming cut 5 bases from V and 5 bases from J; bases unmatched to any gene: 12. The CDR3 sequence is 18 residues long. CDR1 is SGDLS and CDR2 is YYNGEE in the germline V gene.

J is TRBJ2-3 and V is TRBV7-2; the D is unclear. Germline loops: CDR1 SGHTA, CDR2 FQGNSA. V shed 5 bases and J shed 2 bases, with 8 bases lying between them. The CDR3 totals 13 residues. The CDR3 DNA follows: TGTGCCAGCAGCACAGAGATCACAGATACGCAGTATTTT. Encoded protein: CASSTEITDTQYF.

The genes are TRBV4-3 and TRBJ1-1; D gene uncertain. The CDR3 consists of 15 residues. V was clipped by 1 base and J by 1 base, with 10 bases between them. CDR1 LGHNA and CDR2 YSLEER come from the germline V gene. DNA for the CDR3: TGCGCCAGCAGCCAAGGTGACCTTAAGAACACTGAAGCTTTCTTT. Amino acid sequence: CASSQGDLKNTEAFF.

The V gene is TRBV19, the J gene TRBJ1-5; maybe TRBD1 (5 bases). Between the trimmed V and J ends, which lost 5 bases and 5 bases, there was a span of 13 bases. The CDR3 extends over 14 amino acids. Per germline, CDR1 LNHDA and CDR2 SQIVND (reference sequence). CDR3 region: CASSSRGGDQPQHF. CDR3 DNA sequence: TGTGCCAGTAGTTCTCGTGGGGGGGATCAGCCCCAGCATTTT.

The V gene is TRBV9, the J gene TRBJ1-6; weak D call: TRBD1 (5 bases). The CDR3 contains 17 residues. Germline loops: CDR1 SGDLS, CDR2 YYNGEE. V lost 3 bases, J lost 7 bases, and 20 bases lay in between. CDR3 nucleotide sequence: TGTGCCAGCAGCGAACTACCGGGACCTAGGGGAAATTCACCCCTCCACTTT. Its translation: CASSELPGPRGNSPLHF. Looking up the rest from reference TRBV9 and TRBJ1-6 gives the full variable domain: DSGVTQTPKHLITATGQRVTLRCSPRSGDLSVYWYQQSLDQGLQFLIQYYNGEERAKGNILERFSAQQFPDLHSELNLSSLELGDSALYFCASSELPGPRGNSPLHFGNGTRLTVT.

This chain uses TRBV4-2 with TRBJ2-3, with D possibly being TRBD2 (5 bases). This CDR3 spans 16 amino acids. The ends were cut back, 2 bases at V and 5 bases at J, with 17 bases in the middle. The germline V gene has CDR1 LGHNA and CDR2 YNFKEQ. This chain's CDR3 is CASSQLAGLRKDTQYF. CDR3 bases: TGTGCCAGCAGCCAACTCGCGGGTCTAAGGAAAGATACGCAGTATTTT.

The chain joins TRBV19 to TRBJ1-6; maybe TRBD1 (6 bases). This CDR3 comprises 14 residues. Trimming cost V 8 bases and J 9 bases, with 17 bases left between them. Germline V gene lookup returns CDR1 LNHDA and CDR2 SQIVND (reference sequence). CDR3 sequence (DNA): TGTGCCAGTCAGGGACACCAAAGGCGTTCACCCCTCCACTTT. Protein sequence: CASQGHQRRSPLHF.

J is TRBJ1-5 and V is TRBV7-2; TRBD1 matches 7 bases. J gave up 9 bases and V 8 bases, and 10 bases lay outside the gene matches. This CDR3 contains 13 residues. The germline V gene encodes CDR1 SGHTA and CDR2 FQGNSA. The DNA of the CDR3 is TGTGCCAGCTCCCAAGGGGGCGCTGGGCCCCAGCATTTT. Translating it yields CASSQGGAGPQHF.

The chain has TRBV11-2 and TRBJ2-7, with 8 bases that match TRBD1. The CDR3 contains 13 residues. The germline gives CDR1 SGHAT, CDR2 FQNNGV. The J segment lost 4 bases and the V segment lost 2 bases, leaving 1 base of the junction unmatched. The DNA for the CDR3 is TGTGCCAGCAGCTTAAGGACAGGGTACGAGCAGTACTTC. Amino acid sequence: CASSLRTGYEQYF.

The gene calls are TRBV12-5 and TRBJ1-5; D possibly corresponds to TRBD1 (5 bases). V was pared by 2 bases and J by 6 bases, with 14 bases between. Germline-derived CDR1 and CDR2 are LGHNT and FRNRAP. This CDR3 comprises 15 residues. The CDR3 sequence: CASGLISTAGQPQHF. The CDR3 DNA is TGTGCTAGTGGTTTGATCTCGACAGCGGGTCAGCCCCAGCATTTT. The variable domain in full, completed from reference TRBV12-5 and TRBJ1-5, reads DARVTQTPRHKVTEMGQEVTMRCQPILGHNTVFWYRQTMMQGLELLAYFRNRAPLDDSGMPKDRFSAEMPDATLATLKIQPSEPRDSAVYFCASGLISTAGQPQHFGDGTRLSIL.

The rearrangement joins TRBV6-1 to TRBJ2-2; D call uncertain. With 8 bases removed from V and 6 bases from J, the gap between germline ends came to 10 bases. CDR1 is MNHNS, CDR2 SASEGT, per germline. This CDR3 comprises 12 residues. CDR3 sequence (DNA): TGTGCCAGCGGCTGGCGAGCCGGGGAGCTGTTTTTT. The encoded protein is CASGWRAGELFF.

Concerning this clone: This CDR3 is also generated by other DNA sequences in the sample. The V and J genes are TRBV5-4 and TRBJ1-1; D remains ambiguous. Trimming pared 4 bases from V and 2 bases from J, leaving 3 bases between. In germline, CDR1 is SGHNT, CDR2 YYREEE (reference sequence). The CDR3 covers 11 residues. CDR3 loop: CASSLNTEAFF. In DNA form, the CDR3 reads TGTGCCAGCAGCCTTAACACTGAAGCTTTCTTT. The full variable domain, completed using reference TRBV5-4 and TRBJ1-1, is ETGVTQSPTHLIKTRGQQVTLRCSSQSGHNTVSWYQQALGQGPQFIFQYYREEENGRGNFPPRFSGLQFPNYSSELNVNALELDDSALYLCASSLNTEAFFGQGTRLTVV.

The chain couples TRBV6-6 to TRBJ2-2; no reliable D call. V lost 9 bases and J 1 base, leaving 12 bases between the germline ends. CDR3 size: 14 residues. In germline, CDR1 is MNHNY, CDR2 SVGAGI (reference sequence). This CDR3 reads CASLNSLNTGELFF. Written as DNA, the CDR3 is TGTGCCAGTTTGAACTCCTTGAACACCGGGGAGCTGTTTTTT.

J is TRBJ2-2 and V is TRBV5-4; a possible D gene is TRBD2 (6 bases). Germline-derived CDR1 and CDR2 are SGHNT and YYREEE (reference sequence). The length of the CDR3 is 16 residues. V was cut by 4 bases and J by 0 bases, with 13 bases left in between. The CDR3 loop reads CASSPPGGSNTGELFF. The DNA for the CDR3 is TGTGCCAGCAGCCCCCCCGGGGGATCGAACACCGGGGAGCTGTTTTTT.

This clone occurred a few times. The CDR3 spells CASSRRQSNYGYTF. CDR3 DNA sequence: TGTGCCAGTAGTAGGAGACAGTCTAACTATGGCTACACCTTC. V and J are TRBV19 and TRBJ1-2, with a weak D call TRBD1 (5 bases). This CDR3 has 14 residues. Germline loops: CDR1 LNHDA, CDR2 SQIVND (reference sequence). The V end lost 4 bases, the J end lost 0 bases, and 9 bases lay between the germline ends. Filled out from reference TRBV19 and TRBJ1-2, the complete variable domain reads DGGITQSPKYLFRKEGQNVTLSCEQNLNHDAMYWYRQDPGQGLRLIYYSQIVNDFQKGDIAEGYSVSREKKESFPLTVTSAQKNPTAFYLCASSRRQSNYGYTFGSGTRLTVV.

This clone was detected only once. The sample contains more than one DNA sequence encoding this CDR3. The chain is built from TRBV9 and TRBJ2-5; 8 bases fit TRBD2. The junction had 5 bases not matched to a gene; V was cut back by 0 bases and J by 4 bases. CDR3 size: 15 residues. CDR1 is SGDLS, CDR2 YYNGEE, per germline. This CDR3 is CASSVGAGGSETQYF. The CDR3 DNA reads TGTGCCAGCAGCGTAGGGGCGGGGGGTTCAGAGACCCAGTACTTC.

This chain links TRBV7-9 with TRBJ1-2; D possibly corresponds to TRBD1 (6 bases). Between the trimmed V and J ends, which lost 3 bases and 2 bases, there was a span of 10 bases. The CDR3 covers 14 residues. CDR1 is SEHNR, CDR2 FQNEAQ, per germline (reference sequence). The CDR3: CASSFGGRNYGYTF. For the CDR3, the DNA is TGTGCCAGCAGCTTTGGGGGGCGAAACTATGGCTACACCTTC.

V and J are TRBV27 and TRBJ2-3; 7 positions agree with TRBD2. This CDR3 region has 15 residues. Trimming removed 3 bases from V and 0 bases from J; junction bases left unmatched: 3. Per the germline V gene, CDR1 is MNHEY and CDR2 is SMNVEV (reference sequence). CDR3 sequence reads: CASSFRGGSTDTQYF. The CDR3 nucleotides read TGTGCCAGCAGTTTTCGCGGGGGTAGCACAGATACGCAGTATTTT.

This chain links TRBV6-6 with TRBJ2-7; perhaps TRBD1 as D (5 bases). V lost 7 bases and J lost 2, with 9 bases in between. This CDR3 region has 12 residues. CDR1 and CDR2 from the germline V gene are MNHNY and SVGAGI (reference sequence). CDR3 in DNA: TGTGCCAGCATGGCAGGGCCCTACGAGCAGTACTTC. It codes for CASMAGPYEQYF.

This clone is a singleton in its sample. This chain uses TRBV30 with TRBJ2-7; 8 bases fit TRBD2. CDR3 size: 14 residues. The V segment lost 3 bases and the J segment 1 base; nucleotides outside the gene matches: 5. Germline V lookup: CDR1 GTSNPN, CDR2 SVGIG (reference sequence). The CDR3 coding sequence is TGTGCCTGGAGCCGGGGGGGGCAGTCCTACGAGCAGTACTTC. This gives the protein CAWSRGGQSYEQYF.

The CDR3 nucleotides are TGTGCCAGCAAAAGGACAGGGGAGCTGGTCGAGCAGTACTTC. Its protein is CASKRTGELVEQYF. The chain uses TRBV11-2 and TRBJ2-7; 9 bases fit TRBD1. CDR1 and CDR2 from the germline V gene are SGHAT and FQNNGV. The CDR3 loop spans 14 amino acids. V was pared by 7 bases and J by 6 bases, with 10 bases of the junction left unmatched.